Below are 10 T cell receptor beta chains sequenced from a single sample in a study of Tregs in tolerant kidney transplant recipients. Mixed chimerism was transient after nonmyeloablative marrow transplants from related graft donors. The repertoire was sequenced with immunoSEQ multiplex PCR; TCRdb's copy has only in-frame clones and lacks some. The top ten hold roughly 1.7% of the sample, which has 95,000 or so clones, approximately 94% seen once. The sample was CD4+ T cells from blood (PBMCs), taken 12 months after the transplant. The origin of the receptors is a human patient who received a combined kidney and bone marrow transplant. A share of the T cells may be of graft donor origin.

The J gene is TRBJ2-1, the V gene TRBV5-1; possibly TRBD1 for D (6 bases). V dropped 7 bases and J dropped 7 bases, with 21 bases sitting between them. This CDR3 is built from 15 residues. The germline gives CDR1 SGHRS, CDR2 YFSETQ. The DNA for the CDR3 is TGCGCCAGCTACCGGGACAAATTCCTTCCTAATGAGCAGTTCTTC. Translated, it gives CASYRDKFLPNEQFF.

This chain joins TRBV28 and TRBJ1-3; D is unresolved. Germline CDR1 and CDR2: MDHEN and SYDVKM. Trimming took off 5 bases at V and 4 bases at J, with 6 bases between the two ends. This CDR3 has 12 amino acids. CDR3 sequence: CASSVRGNTIYF. The DNA for the CDR3 is TGTGCCAGCAGTGTCAGGGGAAACACCATATATTTT.

The rearrangement joins TRBV11-2 to TRBJ2-2; 8 bases align to TRBD1. This CDR3 has 15 amino acids. CDR1 and CDR2 (germline): SGHAT, FQNNGV. V lost 5 bases and J lost 3; bases outside the gene matches: 5. As DNA, the CDR3 is TGTGCCAGCAGCGCGACAGGGGTATACACCGGGGAGCTGTTTTTT. It codes for CASSATGVYTGELFF.

The rearrangement uses TRBV2 and TRBJ1-1; TRBD1 might be the D (5 bases). The V end was cut by 8 bases, the J end by 4 bases, with 17 bases between. Germline V lookup: CDR1 SNHLY, CDR2 FYNNEI. This CDR3 has 14 residues. The CDR3 protein is CASHKAGGITEAFF. In DNA form, the CDR3 reads TGTGCCAGCCACAAGGCGGGGGGGATCACTGAAGCTTTCTTT.

The J gene is TRBJ2-1, the V gene TRBV10-3; 10 bases are shared with TRBD2. This CDR3 is built from 16 residues. The J segment lost 5 bases and the V segment lost 2 bases, leaving 6 bases of the junction unmatched. Per germline, CDR1 ENHRY and CDR2 SYGVKD. This chain's CDR3 is CAISEPGTSADNEQFF. For the CDR3, the DNA is TGTGCCATCAGTGAGCCAGGGACTAGCGCGGACAATGAGCAGTTCTTC.

On this clone: Additional DNA sequences in this sample encode the identical CDR3. The chain employs TRBV29-1 and TRBJ2-5; the match to TRBD1 covers 7 bases. Germline CDR1 and CDR2: SQVTM and ANQGSEA. Trimming at V came to 6 bases and at J to 5 bases, leaving 12 bases not matched to a gene. CDR3 size: 14 residues. CDR3 coding DNA: TGCAGCGTCCGATCGGGGACAGATCAGGAGACCCAGTACTTC. It translates to CSVRSGTDQETQYF.

This rearrangement joins TRBV19 to TRBJ1-2, with 8 bases matching TRBD1. The ends lost 3 bases at V and 4 bases at J; junction bases unmatched: 7. The CDR3 runs to 15 residues. Per germline, CDR1 LNHDA and CDR2 SQIVND (reference sequence). The CDR3 nucleotides are TGTGCCAGTAGTATTTACGACAGGGGCTTCTATGGCTACACCTTC. It translates to CASSIYDRGFYGYTF.

The genes are TRBV19 and TRBJ2-5; TRBD1 matches at 7 bases. This CDR3 is 17 amino acids long. Germline V gives CDR1 LNHDA, CDR2 SQIVND (reference sequence). Unmatched junction bases numbered 15, after V lost 4 bases and J lost 4 bases. CDR3 sequence: CASSSPGTVSGGETQYF. The CDR3 DNA reads as TGTGCCAGTAGTAGCCCGGGGACAGTCTCCGGCGGAGAGACCCAGTACTTC.

The J gene is TRBJ1-1, the V gene TRBV13, with 8 bases that match TRBD1. V was clipped by 4 bases and J by 7 bases; unmatched bases: 8. The CDR3 contains 14 residues. The germline CDR1 and CDR2 sequences are PRHDT and FYEKMQ (reference sequence). The CDR3 sequence: CASSSRQGIGEAFF. The CDR3, as DNA: TGTGCCAGCAGCTCCCGACAGGGGATTGGTGAAGCTTTCTTT.

The rearrangement links TRBV7-9 to TRBJ2-7; 11 nucleotides match TRBD2. CDR1 and CDR2 from the germline V gene are SEHNR and FQNEAQ (reference sequence). V trimming: 2 bases; J trimming: 5 bases; junction bases outside the gene matches: 8. CDR3 length equals 16 residues. CDR3 bases: TGTGCCAGCAGCTTAACCTCCCCTAGCGGGAGGAACGAGCAGTACTTC. Translating it yields CASSLTSPSGRNEQYF.